Listed here are 16 T cell receptor beta chains from one sample, sequenced in a study of cytomegalovirus exposure and HLA in healthy donors. A multiplex PCR was run with 60 Vbeta primers and 13 Jbeta primers. The method was immunoSEQ multiplex PCR; TCRdb's version includes in-frame clones alone and lacks a portion of them. The profile covers 200,000 to 250,000 clones, with about 80% appearing a single time and around 8.3% taken by the ten largest. The sequenced sample was PBMCs. All receptors come from a woman aged 60-70 years in good health and CMV-seropositive.

This chain links TRBV29-1 with TRBJ1-1; D is unresolved. The V and J ends lost 4 bases and 1 base respectively, with 4 bases between them. The length of the CDR3 is 11 residues. CDR1 SQVTM and CDR2 ANQGSEA come from the germline V gene. CDR3 protein: CSVAKNTEAFF. The CDR3 region has the DNA TGCAGCGTTGCCAAGAACACTGAAGCTTTCTTT.

This sequence joins TRBV27 and TRBJ2-7; TRBD2 agrees at 7 bases. The CDR3 spans 17 residues. Germline values: CDR1 MNHEY, CDR2 SMNVEV (reference sequence). The V segment lost 6 bases and the J segment 0 bases; nucleotides outside the gene matches: 14. The CDR3 protein is CASRSHRDYPSSYEQYF. The CDR3 DNA reads TGTGCCAGCAGGAGTCACCGGGACTATCCTAGCTCCTACGAGCAGTACTTC.

This clone was found a few times. V and J are TRBV9 and TRBJ1-5; D perhaps matches TRBD1 (5 bases). CDR1 SGDLS and CDR2 YYNGEE come from the germline V gene. CDR3 size: 14 residues. The V and J ends lost 3 bases and 0 bases respectively, with 7 bases between them. The chain's CDR3 is CASSEGVSNQPQHF. The CDR3 DNA reads TGTGCCAGCAGCGAAGGGGTTAGCAATCAGCCCCAGCATTTT.

This chain uses TRBV5-1 with TRBJ2-1; TRBD2 agrees at 12 bases. With 3 bases clipped from V and 6 bases from J, the junction kept 4 bases outside the gene matches. Looked up from germline, CDR1 is SGHRS and CDR2 is YFSETQ. The length of the CDR3 is 15 residues. The CDR3 nucleotides read TGCGCCAGCAGCTCGCGACTAGCGGGAGCCAATGAGCAGTTCTTC. Its translation is CASSSRLAGANEQFF.

The genes are TRBV28 and TRBJ1-4, with 9 bases matching TRBD1. This CDR3 is built from 16 residues. Looked up from germline, CDR1 is MDHEN and CDR2 is SYDVKM. V was clipped by 5 bases and J by 6 bases; unmatched bases: 10. As DNA, the CDR3 is TGTGCCAGCAGTCTCTACGGGGGGACAGGGTATGAAAAACTGTTTTTT. Residues: CASSLYGGTGYEKLFF.

The chain combines TRBV25-1 with TRBJ2-1, with 8 nucleotides matching TRBD2. The ends lost 3 bases at V and 7 bases at J; junction bases unmatched: 11. CDR1 and CDR2 (germline): MGHDK, SYGVNS. This CDR3 region has 16 residues. Here the CDR3 DNA reads TGTGCCAGCAGTGAGCCAGCGGGAGTAGGGAGGAATGAGCAGTTCTTC. This codes for CASSEPAGVGRNEQFF.

The chain couples TRBV5-8 to TRBJ2-3; possible D gene TRBD1, 5 bases. There are 14 residues in the CDR3. V was cut by 4 bases and J by 2 bases, with 11 bases left in between. CDR1 is SGHTS and CDR2 is YDEGEE in the germline V gene. Here the CDR3 reads CASSRDRATDTQYF. As DNA, the CDR3 is TGTGCCAGCAGCCGCGACAGAGCCACAGATACGCAGTATTTT.

The rearrangement joins TRBV9 to TRBJ1-2; D uncertain. This CDR3 has 13 residues. V lost 3 bases and J 5 bases, leaving 11 bases between the germline ends. The germline CDR1 and CDR2 sequences are SGDLS and YYNGEE. CDR3 loop: CASSARPGYGYTF. CDR3 nucleotides: TGTGCCAGCAGCGCCCGTCCCGGTTATGGCTACACCTTC.

The chain carries TRBV4-1 and TRBJ2-7; 8 bases map to TRBD1. The germline CDR1 and CDR2 sequences are MGHRA and YSYEKL. Trimming at V came to 3 bases and at J to 7 bases, leaving 8 bases not matched to a gene. CDR3 length equals 14 residues. The CDR3 DNA is TGCGCCAGCAGCCAGGATCAGGGGGCTGGTGAGCAGTACTTC. Residues: CASSQDQGAGEQYF.

The CDR3 nucleotides are TGTGCCAGCATTCGGGAGTATTGGTTGGAGACCCAGTACTTC. Translating gives CASIREYWLETQYF. V and J are TRBV6-1 and TRBJ2-5; a possible D gene is TRBD2 (6 bases). With 7 bases removed from V and 5 bases from J, the gap between germline ends came to 17 bases. This CDR3 is built from 14 residues. The V gene's germline CDR1 is MNHNS and CDR2 SASEGT.

This clone was recorded only once. The rearrangement links TRBV7-6 to TRBJ2-3, with 8 bases fitting TRBD2. This CDR3 region has 15 residues. Germline-derived CDR1 and CDR2 are SGHVS and FNYEAQ. V was pared by 2 bases and J by 6 bases, with 7 bases of the junction left unmatched. The CDR3, as DNA: TGTGCCAGCAGCTTACGGACTAGCACGGGGGATACGCAGTATTTT. Translation gives CASSLRTSTGDTQYF. The complete variable domain, with remaining parts taken from reference TRBV7-6 and TRBJ2-3, reads GAGVSQSPRYKVTKRGQDVALRCDPISGHVSLYWYRQALGQGPEFLTYFNYEAQQDKSGLPNDRFSAERPEGSISTLTIQRTEQRDSAMYRCASSLRTSTGDTQYFGPGTRLTVL.

The chain uses TRBV5-5 and TRBJ2-7; D remains ambiguous. Per the germline V gene, CDR1 is SGHKS and CDR2 is YYEKEE (reference sequence). V shed 0 bases and J shed 0 bases, with 4 bases lying between them. This CDR3 contains 13 residues. CDR3 sequence reads: CASSLASSYEQYF. Here the CDR3 DNA reads TGTGCCAGCAGCTTGGCGAGCTCCTACGAGCAGTACTTC.

This clone was seen more than once but under ten times. The CDR3 nucleotides read TGTGCCAGCAGCCCGACTAGGACAGGTGAGCAGTTCTTC. Its translation: CASSPTRTGEQFF. The genes are TRBV6-1 and TRBJ2-1; a weak D match, TRBD1 (7 bases). The V end was cut by 6 bases, the J end by 9 bases, with 15 bases between. Germline CDR1 reads MNHNS; CDR2 reads SASEGT. The CDR3 has 13 amino acids.

About this clone itself: At one of its ends the junction is not consistent with the germline gene, which may arise from a read error. The rearrangement joins TRBV7-2 to TRBJ1-4, with a tentative D call TRBD1 (5 bases). CDR1 SGHTA and CDR2 FQGNSA come from the germline V gene. The CDR3 totals 14 residues. CDR3: CASSLGSAYSGILF. CDR3 DNA: TGTGCCAGCAGCTTAGGGTCAGCATATTCAGGGATCCTTTTT.

The chain recombines TRBV25-1 with TRBJ1-2; 8 bases are shared with TRBD1. CDR3 length: 14 residues. The trim removed 4 bases at V and 2 bases at J, leaving 3 bases unmatched. Germline loops: CDR1 MGHDK, CDR2 SYGVNS. The CDR3: CASSGRGRNYGYTF. The CDR3, as DNA: TGTGCCAGCAGTGGCAGGGGGCGAAACTATGGCTACACCTTC.

The chain joins TRBV19 to TRBJ1-5, with D tentatively TRBD1 (5 bases). The CDR3 is 16 amino acids. The germline V gene has CDR1 LNHDA and CDR2 SQIVND (reference sequence). V lost 6 bases and J 0 bases, leaving 15 bases between the germline ends. The CDR3 protein is CASRTGDSYSNQPQHF. CDR3 DNA sequence: TGTGCCAGTAGAACCGGTGACAGTTATAGCAATCAGCCCCAGCATTTT.